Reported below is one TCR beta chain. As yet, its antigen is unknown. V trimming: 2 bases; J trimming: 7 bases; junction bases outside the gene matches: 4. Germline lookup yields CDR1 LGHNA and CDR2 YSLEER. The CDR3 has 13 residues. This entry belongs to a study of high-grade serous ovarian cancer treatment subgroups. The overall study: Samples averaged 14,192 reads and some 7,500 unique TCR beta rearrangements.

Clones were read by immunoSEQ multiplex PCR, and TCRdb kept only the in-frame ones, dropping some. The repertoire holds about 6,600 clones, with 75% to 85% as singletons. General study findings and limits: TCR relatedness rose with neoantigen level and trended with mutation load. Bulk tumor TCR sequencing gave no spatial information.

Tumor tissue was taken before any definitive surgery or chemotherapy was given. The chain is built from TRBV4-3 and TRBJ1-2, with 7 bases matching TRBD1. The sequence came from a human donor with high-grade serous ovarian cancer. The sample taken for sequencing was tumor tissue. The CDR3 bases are TGCGCCAGCAGCCAAACAGGGGTATCTGGCTACACCTTC. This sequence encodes CASSQTGVSGYTF.